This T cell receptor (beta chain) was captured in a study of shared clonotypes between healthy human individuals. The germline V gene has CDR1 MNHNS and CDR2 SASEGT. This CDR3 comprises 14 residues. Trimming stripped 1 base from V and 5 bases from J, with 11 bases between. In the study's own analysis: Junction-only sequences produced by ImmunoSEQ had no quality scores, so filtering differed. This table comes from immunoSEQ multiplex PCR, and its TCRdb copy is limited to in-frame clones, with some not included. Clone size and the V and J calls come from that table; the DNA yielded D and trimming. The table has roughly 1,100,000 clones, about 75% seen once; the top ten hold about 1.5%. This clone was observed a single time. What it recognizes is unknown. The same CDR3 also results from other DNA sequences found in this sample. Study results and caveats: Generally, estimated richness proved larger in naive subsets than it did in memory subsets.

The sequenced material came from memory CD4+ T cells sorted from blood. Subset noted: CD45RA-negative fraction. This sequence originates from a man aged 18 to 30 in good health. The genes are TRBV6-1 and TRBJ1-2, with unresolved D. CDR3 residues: CASSEGWTGYGYTF. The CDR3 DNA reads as TGTGCCAGCAGTGAAGGGTGGACGGGATATGGCTACACCTTC.